Presented here are 3 T cell receptor beta chains from one specimen sequenced in a study of identical twins. TCRdb itself ran the 5' RACE reads through MiXCR, one entry per CDR3 protein. Of 500,000 or so distinct CDR3 sequences in the sample, roughly an eighth were seen once. This same sample was also taken into another study, of yellow fever vaccine responses in identical twins.

Material for sequencing was CD4+ T cells sorted from blood. These receptor sequences come from a woman under 30 in good health.

In this sample, this clonotype turned up many times. This sequence joins TRBV27 and TRBJ1-5, with TRBD1 as a possible D gene (6 bases). CDR3 length: 14 amino acids. Germline V gene data show CDR1 as MNHEY and CDR2 as SMNVEV (reference sequence). The germline V and J ends were trimmed by 2 bases and 3 bases, with 8 bases remaining between them. The CDR3 DNA reads TGTGCCAGCAGTTTAGCAGGGGACAATCAGCCCCAGCATTTT. Translation: CASSLAGDNQPQHF.

This clonotype showed up many times. The chain recombines TRBV7-2 with TRBJ1-2; D not certain. Germline-derived CDR1 and CDR2 are SGHTA and FQGNSA. The CDR3 spans 15 residues. V dropped 3 bases and J dropped 6 bases, with 17 bases sitting between them. The CDR3 DNA sequence: TGTGCCAGCAGCTTGTCGGTGGGGTTTGGCGATGGCTACACCTTC. This sequence encodes CASSLSVGFGDGYTF.

This clonotype has more than one count but fewer than ten. The rearrangement joins TRBV10-3 to TRBJ1-4; TRBD1 is a possible D gene (5 bases). This CDR3 is 14 amino acids long. From germline, CDR1 is ENHRY and CDR2 SYGVKD. Trimming shortened V by 0 bases and J by 11 bases, and 13 bases separated the two germline ends. In nucleotides, the CDR3 is TGTGCCATCAGTGAGTCCCCGGACATTGGGAAACTGTTTTTT. It specifies CAISESPDIGKLFF.